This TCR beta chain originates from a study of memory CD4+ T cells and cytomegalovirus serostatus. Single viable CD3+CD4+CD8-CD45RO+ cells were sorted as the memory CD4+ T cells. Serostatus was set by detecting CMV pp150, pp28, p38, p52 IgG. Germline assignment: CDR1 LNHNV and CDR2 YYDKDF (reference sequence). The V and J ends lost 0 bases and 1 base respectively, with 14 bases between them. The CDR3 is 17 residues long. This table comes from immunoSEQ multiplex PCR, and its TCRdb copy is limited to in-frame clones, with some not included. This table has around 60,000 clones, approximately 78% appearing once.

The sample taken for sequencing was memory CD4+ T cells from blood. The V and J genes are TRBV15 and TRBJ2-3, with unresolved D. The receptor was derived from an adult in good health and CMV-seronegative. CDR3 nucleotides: TGTGCCACCAGCAGAGATAAGGTCGTAGGAGGCACAGATACGCAGTATTTT. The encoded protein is CATSRDKVVGGTDTQYF.